A selection of T cell receptor beta chains follows, all from one sample in a study of OX40 agonist ivuxolimab in advanced cancers. Assay: immunoSEQ multiplex PCR; the TCRdb copy retains only in-frame clones and omits some. The sample contains some 80,000 clones, roughly 83% of which appear only once. Sequencing used CD4+ or CD8+ T cells sorted from blood, obtained in a trial of the OX40 agonist ivuxolimab. The source is an adult with an advanced solid tumor such as melanoma, head and neck, liver or kidney cancer. Each CDR3 is given without its conserved first and last residue. Each record gives: clone size, J gene, V gene, CDR3 protein. Size is stated for part of the rows, as once, few or many counts, or as a class when the clone is expanded.

>NA|TRBJ1-1|TRBV29-1
SGRRLAGTEAF
>NA|TRBJ2-1|TRBV4-3
ASSQMTGTGPSYNEQF
>once|TRBJ2-1|TRBV19
ATRRGAISHFNEQF
>NA|TRBJ2-2|TRBV5-1
ASSSSSGTANTGELF
>once|TRBJ2-3|TRBV2
ASQEGLAGGGDTQY
>NA|TRBJ1-1|TRBV6-5
ASSVTWGSEAF
>once|TRBJ1-2|TRBV6-5
ASSPETQDYGYT
>NA|TRBJ1-1|TRBV6-5
ASSYQGERTEAF
>NA|TRBJ1-1|TRBV6-5
ASSWVSVNTEAF
>NA|TRBJ1-3|TRBV5-1
ASSLVSGTGNTIY
>NA|TRBJ1-4|TRBV19
ASSTGSSTNEKLF
>NA|TRBJ1-1|TRBV7-8
ASSLGGTGALNTEAF
>once|TRBJ2-3|TRBV5-6
ASSLSMGSTDTQY
>NA|TRBJ1-1|TRBV30
AWRGGVAEAF
>NA|TRBJ2-7|TRBV20-1
SARVMLREY
>NA|TRBJ2-1|TRBV5-6
ASSLSRPHGFLRDEQF
>NA|TRBJ2-3|TRBV11-2
ASSLEGRRGTDTQY
>once|TRBJ2-1|TRBV7-8
ASSLRDASSYNEQF
>NA|TRBJ2-4|TRBV6-6
ASTPRAGNIQY
>NA|TRBJ2-1|TRBV5-1
ASSNGQEEDEQF
>NA|TRBJ1-6|TRBV7-3
ASSLGNPNSPLH
>NA|TRBJ2-3|TRBV2
ASSPTTDTQY